This T cell receptor beta chain was captured in a study of shared clonotypes between healthy human individuals. Study-level results: Clonotype sharing among donors, it was expected, would be affected by sequencing depth. Of the naive CD4 clonotypes, roughly 5% were shared across several donors. A reduction in generation probabilities was seen for non-shared clonotypes relative to those shared by all four donors.

In the sorted-subset replicate PCRs, about 200 ng DNA, roughly 29,000 T cell genomes, was used. Repertoires were generated with immunoSEQ multiplex PCR, while TCRdb's copy carries only in-frame clones and drops some. The sample consists of 850,000 to 1,200,000 clones, about three quarters of them appearing once. Germline values: CDR1 MNHEY, CDR2 SMNVEV (reference sequence). The V and J ends lost 8 bases and 7 bases, in that order; junction bases with no gene match: 13. This CDR3 contains 15 residues. As to this clone: Its target is not known.

This TCR was sampled from a man younger than 30 in good health. V usage is TRBV27 and J usage is TRBJ1-5; TRBD1 agrees at 8 bases. Sequencing was done on a sample of memory CD4+ T cells sorted from blood. Subset reported: CD45RA-negative fraction. CDR3 DNA: TGTGCCAGCGGACCGGGACAGGTCATGTCCCAGCCCCAGCATTTT. It translates to CASGPGQVMSQPQHF.